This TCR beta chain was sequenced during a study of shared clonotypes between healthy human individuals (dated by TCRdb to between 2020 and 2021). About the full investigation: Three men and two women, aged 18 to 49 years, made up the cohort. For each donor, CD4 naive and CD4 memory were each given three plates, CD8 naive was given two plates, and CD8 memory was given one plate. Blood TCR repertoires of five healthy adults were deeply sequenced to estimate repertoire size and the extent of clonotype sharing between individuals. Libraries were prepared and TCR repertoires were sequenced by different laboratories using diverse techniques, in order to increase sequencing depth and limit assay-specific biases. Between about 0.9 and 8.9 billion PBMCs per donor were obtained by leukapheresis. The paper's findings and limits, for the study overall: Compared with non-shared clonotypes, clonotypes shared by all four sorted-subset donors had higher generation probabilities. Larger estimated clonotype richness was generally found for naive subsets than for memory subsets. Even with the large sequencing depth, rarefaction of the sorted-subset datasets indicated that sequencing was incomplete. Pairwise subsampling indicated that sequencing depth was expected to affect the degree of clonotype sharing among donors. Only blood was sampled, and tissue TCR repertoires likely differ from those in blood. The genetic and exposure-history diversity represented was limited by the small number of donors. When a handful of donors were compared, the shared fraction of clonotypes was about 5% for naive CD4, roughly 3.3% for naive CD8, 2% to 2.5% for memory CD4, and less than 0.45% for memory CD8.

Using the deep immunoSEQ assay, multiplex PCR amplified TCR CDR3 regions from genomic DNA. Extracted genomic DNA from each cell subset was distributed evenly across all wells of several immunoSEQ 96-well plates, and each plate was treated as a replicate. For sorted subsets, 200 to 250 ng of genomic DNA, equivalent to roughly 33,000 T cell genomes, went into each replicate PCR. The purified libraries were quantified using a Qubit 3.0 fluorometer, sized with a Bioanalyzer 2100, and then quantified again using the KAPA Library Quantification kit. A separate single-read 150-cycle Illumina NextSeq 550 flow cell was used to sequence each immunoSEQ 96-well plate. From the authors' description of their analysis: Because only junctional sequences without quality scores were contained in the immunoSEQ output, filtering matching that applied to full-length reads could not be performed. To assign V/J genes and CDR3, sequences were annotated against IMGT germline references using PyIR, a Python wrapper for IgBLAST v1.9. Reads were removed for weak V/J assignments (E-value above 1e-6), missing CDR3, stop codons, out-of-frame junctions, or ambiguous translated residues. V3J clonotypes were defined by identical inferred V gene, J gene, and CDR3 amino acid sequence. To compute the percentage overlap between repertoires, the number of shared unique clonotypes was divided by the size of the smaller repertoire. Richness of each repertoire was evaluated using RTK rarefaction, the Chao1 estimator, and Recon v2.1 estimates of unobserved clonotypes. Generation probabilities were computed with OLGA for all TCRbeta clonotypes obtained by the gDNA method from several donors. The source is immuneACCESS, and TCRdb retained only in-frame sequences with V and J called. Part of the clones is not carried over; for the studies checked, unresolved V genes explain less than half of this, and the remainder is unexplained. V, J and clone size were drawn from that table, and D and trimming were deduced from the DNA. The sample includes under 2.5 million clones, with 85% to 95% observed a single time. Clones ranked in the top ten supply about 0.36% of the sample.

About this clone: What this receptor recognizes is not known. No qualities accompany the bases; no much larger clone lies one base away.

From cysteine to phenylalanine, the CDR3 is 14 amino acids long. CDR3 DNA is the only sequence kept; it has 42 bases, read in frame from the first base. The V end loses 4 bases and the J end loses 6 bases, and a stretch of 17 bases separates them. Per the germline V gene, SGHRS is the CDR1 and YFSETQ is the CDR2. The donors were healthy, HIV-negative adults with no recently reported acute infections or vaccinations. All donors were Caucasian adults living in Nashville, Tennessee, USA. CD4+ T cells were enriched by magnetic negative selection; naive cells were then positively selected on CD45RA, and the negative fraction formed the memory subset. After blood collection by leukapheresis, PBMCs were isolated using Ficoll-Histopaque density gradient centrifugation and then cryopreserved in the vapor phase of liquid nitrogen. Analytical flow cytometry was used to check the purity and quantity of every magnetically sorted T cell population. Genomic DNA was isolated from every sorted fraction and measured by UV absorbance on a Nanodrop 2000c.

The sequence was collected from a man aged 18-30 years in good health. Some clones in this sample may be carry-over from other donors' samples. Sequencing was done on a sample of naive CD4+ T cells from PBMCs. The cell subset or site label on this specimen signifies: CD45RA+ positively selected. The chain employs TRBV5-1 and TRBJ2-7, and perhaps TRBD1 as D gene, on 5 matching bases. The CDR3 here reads CASSHSQGVGEQYF. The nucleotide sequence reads TGCGCCAGCAGCCATAGCCAGGGTGTGGGCGAGCAGTACTTC.